This entry lists 6 T cell receptor beta chains sequenced from one sample in a study of tumor and adjacent non-tumor tissue in lung cancer. This sample's RNA came from whole unsorted tissue. The library came from three nested PCR rounds adapted from ARM-PCR protocols. TCRdb passed the multiplex PCR reads through MiXCR, listing each CDR3 protein once. This table has roughly 150,000 distinct CDR3 sequences, about 71% appearing once. The sequenced material came from lung tumor tissue. The receptors derive from a man in his fifties or sixties with small cell lung cancer.

The chain is built from TRBV7-8 and TRBJ2-7, with D unclear. Looked up from germline, CDR1 is SGHVS and CDR2 is FQNEAQ. The V end lost 4 bases, the J end lost 5 bases, and 9 bases lay between the germline ends. The CDR3 extends over 12 amino acids. In nucleotides, the CDR3 is TGTGCCAGCAGCTCACGGATCGACGAGCAGTACTTC. This gives the protein CASSSRIDEQYF. The full variable domain, rest sourced from reference TRBV7-8 and TRBJ2-7, is GAGVSQSPRYKVAKRGQDVALRCDPISGHVSLFWYQQALGQGPEFLTYFQNEAQLDKSGLPSDRFFAERPEGSVSTLKIQRTQQEDSAVYLCASSSRIDEQYFGPGTRLTVT.

This chain uses TRBV6-1 with TRBJ2-1, with 9 bases aligning to TRBD2. V lost 8 bases, J lost 7 bases, and 12 bases stayed unmatched. The germline V gene has CDR1 MNHNS and CDR2 SASEGT. There are 15 residues in the CDR3. In DNA, the CDR3 is TGTGCCAGCTCTCCCCTAGCGGGACCTAGTAATGAGCAGTTCTTC. Translated: CASSPLAGPSNEQFF.

Comments on this clonotype: At one end the junction does not follow the germline gene, possibly because of a read error. V is TRBV6-1 and J is TRBJ2-3; 10 bases map to TRBD2. This CDR3 region has 17 residues. The V gene's germline CDR1 is MNHNS and CDR2 SASEGT. The chain's CDR3 is CDSSESLAGVGSDTQYF. CDR3 bases: TGTGACAGCAGTGAAAGCCTAGCGGGAGTGGGCTCAGATACGCAGTATTTT.

This clonotype was recorded a few times. The rearrangement links TRBV5-4 to TRBJ2-1; 8 nucleotides line up with TRBD2. The junction had 8 bases not matched to a gene; V was cut back by 2 bases and J by 1 base. Germline V gene data show CDR1 as SGHNT and CDR2 as YYREEE (reference sequence). The CDR3 runs to 17 residues. The DNA of the CDR3 is TGTGCCAGCAGCTTTGGTAGCGGGGCTAAGTCCTACAATGAGCAGTTCTTC. It encodes CASSFGSGAKSYNEQFF.

Of note for this clonotype: One junction end does not reproduce the germline sequence, and a read error may be involved. The chain couples TRBV4-2 to TRBJ2-2; 11 nucleotides align to TRBD2. Germline CDR1 LGHNA, CDR2 YNFKEQ. The CDR3 consists of 15 residues. For the CDR3, the DNA is TGTGTCAGCAAACTAGCGGGAGATGATGGAGGGGAGCTGTTCTTT. It translates to CVSKLAGDDGGELFF.

As to this clonotype: A much larger clone differs by one base, so this may be a read error. V and J are TRBV20-1 and TRBJ2-1; 9 bases match TRBD2. Germline values: CDR1 DFQATT, CDR2 SNEGSKA (reference sequence). The CDR3 consists of 17 residues. This chain's CDR3 is CSARDPRGGRAGNEQLF. CDR3 coding DNA: TGCAGTGCTAGAGATCCGCGGGGCGGGAGGGCCGGTAATGAGCAGTTATTC.